The next 8 T cell receptor beta chains were all read from a single sample in a study of beta chain features in type 1 diabetes. As every portion of the isolated RNA was reverse transcribed, the sequencing read expressed TCRB transcripts. The protocol was immunoSEQ multiplex PCR, while the TCRdb copy is restricted to in-frame clones and leaves out a portion. This repertoire shows 850,000 to 900,000 clones, about a sixth found once; its top ten account for roughly 0.025%. The sample comprised naive CD4+ T cells from blood. The receptors here all came from a woman aged 18-30 years in good health.

CDR3 protein: CASSRDPAGSYEQYF. CDR3 sequence (DNA): TGTGCCAGCAGTAGGGACCCAGCGGGCTCCTACGAGCAGTACTTC. The chain couples TRBV6-6 to TRBJ2-7; D possibly corresponds to TRBD2 (6 bases). The V gene's germline CDR1 is MNHNY and CDR2 SVGAGI (reference sequence). V lost 5 bases and J 0 bases, leaving 14 bases between the germline ends. The CDR3 length is 15 residues.

The chain couples TRBV19 to TRBJ1-1; D ambiguous. The CDR3 runs 13 residues. V gave up 6 bases and J gave up 8 bases, with 16 bases separating them. The germline V gene has CDR1 LNHDA and CDR2 SQIVND (reference sequence). The CDR3 DNA follows: TGTGCCAGTAGGACCAGTGGAGGGCCCGAAGCTTTCTTT. As protein: CASRTSGGPEAFF. Full variable domain (remainder filled in from reference TRBV19 and TRBJ1-1): DGGITQSPKYLFRKEGQNVTLSCEQNLNHDAMYWYRQDPGQGLRLIYYSQIVNDFQKGDIAEGYSVSREKKESFPLTVTSAQKNPTAFYLCASRTSGGPEAFFGQGTRLTVV.

This clone has just a few counts. V is TRBV5-1 and J is TRBJ2-3, with a weak D call TRBD2 (5 bases). Trimming left V 3 bases short and J 1 base short, with 9 bases between. This CDR3 comprises 14 residues. Germline V gene data show CDR1 as SGHRS and CDR2 as YFSETQ. The CDR3 bases are TGCGCCAGCAGCTACCCCGGGGGCACAGATACGCAGTATTTT. Residues: CASSYPGGTDTQYF.

The rearrangement joins TRBV27 to TRBJ2-2; D is ambiguous. Per the germline V gene, CDR1 is MNHEY and CDR2 is SMNVEV (reference sequence). The CDR3 length is 13 residues. Deletions cut 6 bases from V and 6 bases from J, with 11 bases between. The DNA of the CDR3 is TGTGCCAGCAGGCGGTGGGCCGCCGGGGAGCTGTTTTTT. This sequence encodes CASRRWAAGELFF.

This clone was detected a few times. This chain uses TRBV28 with TRBJ2-5; D perhaps matches TRBD2 (5 bases). The CDR3 length is 14 residues. Trimming stripped 6 bases from V and 4 bases from J, with 15 bases between. Germline-derived CDR1 and CDR2 are MDHEN and SYDVKM. In nucleotides, the CDR3 is TGTGCCAGCAGAATCGGACTGGAATCAGAGACCCAGTACTTC. Its translation is CASRIGLESETQYF.

Here the CDR3 DNA reads TGTGCCAGCAGTCTAGACATTTGGAACACCGGGGAGCTGTTTTTT. Protein: CASSLDIWNTGELFF. This chain links TRBV2 with TRBJ2-2; D gene ambiguous. The CDR3 consists of 15 residues. The V gene's germline CDR1 is SNHLY and CDR2 FYNNEI. V lost 5 bases and J lost 1, with 11 bases in between.

The J gene is TRBJ2-7, the V gene TRBV6-6; unclear D gene. The germline gives CDR1 MNHNY, CDR2 SVGAGI (reference sequence). The V end lost 2 bases, the J end lost 0 bases, and 11 bases lay between the germline ends. The length of the CDR3 is 15 residues. CDR3 DNA: TGTGCCAGCAGTTACCCGACAAGGAGCTCCTACGAGCAGTACTTC. This sequence encodes CASSYPTRSSYEQYF.

The V and J genes are TRBV28 and TRBJ2-7; 11 bases line up with TRBD1. V lost 3 bases and J lost 3; bases outside the gene matches: 7. The CDR3 runs 16 residues. Germline-derived CDR1 and CDR2 are MDHEN and SYDVKM. The CDR3 sequence: CASSLMGTGGDYEQYF. CDR3 nucleotides: TGTGCCAGCAGTTTGATGGGGACAGGGGGTGACTACGAGCAGTACTTC.